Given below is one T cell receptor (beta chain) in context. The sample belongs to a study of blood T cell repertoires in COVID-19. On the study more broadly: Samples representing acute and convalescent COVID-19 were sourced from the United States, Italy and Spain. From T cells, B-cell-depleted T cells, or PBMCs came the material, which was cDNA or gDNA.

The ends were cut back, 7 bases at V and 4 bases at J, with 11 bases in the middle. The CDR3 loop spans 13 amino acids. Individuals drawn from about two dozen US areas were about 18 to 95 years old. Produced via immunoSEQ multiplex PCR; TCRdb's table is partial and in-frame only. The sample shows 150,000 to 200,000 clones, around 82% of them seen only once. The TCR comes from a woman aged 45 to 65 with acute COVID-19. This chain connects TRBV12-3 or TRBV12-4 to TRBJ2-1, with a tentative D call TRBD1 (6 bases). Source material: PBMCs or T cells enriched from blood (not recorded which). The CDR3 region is CASTSGVYNEQFF. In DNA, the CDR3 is TGTGCCAGCACCTCAGGGGTATACAATGAGCAGTTCTTC.